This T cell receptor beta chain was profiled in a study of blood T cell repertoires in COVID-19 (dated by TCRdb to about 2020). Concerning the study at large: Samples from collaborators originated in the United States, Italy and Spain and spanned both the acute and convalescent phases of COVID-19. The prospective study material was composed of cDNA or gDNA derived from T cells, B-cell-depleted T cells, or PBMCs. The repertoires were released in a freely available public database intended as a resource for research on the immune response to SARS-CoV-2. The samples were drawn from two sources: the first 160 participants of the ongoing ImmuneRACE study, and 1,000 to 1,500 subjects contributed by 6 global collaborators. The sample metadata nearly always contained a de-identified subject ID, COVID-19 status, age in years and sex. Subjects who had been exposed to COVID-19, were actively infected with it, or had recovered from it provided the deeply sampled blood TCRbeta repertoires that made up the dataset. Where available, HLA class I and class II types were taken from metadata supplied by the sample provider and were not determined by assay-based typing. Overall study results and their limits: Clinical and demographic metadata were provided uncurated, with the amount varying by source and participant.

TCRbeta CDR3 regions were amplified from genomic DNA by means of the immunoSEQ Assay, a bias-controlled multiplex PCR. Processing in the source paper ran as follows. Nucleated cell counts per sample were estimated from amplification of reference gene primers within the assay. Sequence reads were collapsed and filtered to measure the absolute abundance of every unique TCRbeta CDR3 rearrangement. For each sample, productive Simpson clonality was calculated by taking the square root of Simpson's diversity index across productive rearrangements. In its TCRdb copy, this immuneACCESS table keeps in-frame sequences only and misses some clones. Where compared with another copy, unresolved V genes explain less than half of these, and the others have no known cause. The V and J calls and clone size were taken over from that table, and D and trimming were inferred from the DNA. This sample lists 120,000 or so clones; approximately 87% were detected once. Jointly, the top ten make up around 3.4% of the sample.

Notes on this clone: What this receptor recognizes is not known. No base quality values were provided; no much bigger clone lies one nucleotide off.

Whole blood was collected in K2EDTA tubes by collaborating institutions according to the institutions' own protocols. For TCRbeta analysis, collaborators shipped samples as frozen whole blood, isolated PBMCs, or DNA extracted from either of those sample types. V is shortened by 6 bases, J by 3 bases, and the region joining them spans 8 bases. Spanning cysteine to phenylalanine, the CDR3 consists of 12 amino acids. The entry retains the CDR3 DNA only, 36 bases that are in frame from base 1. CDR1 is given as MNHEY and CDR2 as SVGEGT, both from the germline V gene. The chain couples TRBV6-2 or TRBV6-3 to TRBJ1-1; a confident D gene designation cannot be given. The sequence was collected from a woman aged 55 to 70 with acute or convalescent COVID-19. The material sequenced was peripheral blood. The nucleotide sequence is TGTGCCAGCAGCGCACTGTACACTGAAGCTTTCTTT. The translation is CASSALYTEAFF.